This TCR beta chain appears in the sequencing data of a study of shared clonotypes between healthy human individuals. Profiling relied on immunoSEQ multiplex PCR, and the TCRdb table lists in-frame clones only, not all of them. The sample consists of under 1 million clones, 96% of them appearing once. The naive CD8 subset, CD45RO-negative cells positively selected for CCR7, excluded terminally differentiated effector memory CD45RA+ cells. The V gene's germline CDR1 is SGHRS and CDR2 YFSETQ. V lost 0 bases to trimming and J lost 5 bases; unmatched junction nucleotides: 11. This CDR3 has 17 amino acids.

The rearrangement uses TRBV5-1 and TRBJ2-1, with 7 positions matching TRBD2. Material for sequencing was naive CD8+ T cells sorted from blood. The clonotype was recovered from a man under 40 in good health. The CDR3 nucleotides are TGCGCCAGCAGCTTGGGTCGACGCGGGAGAGATGACAATGAGCAGTTCTTC. This gives the protein CASSLGRRGRDDNEQFF. Together with reference TRBV5-1 and TRBJ2-1, the CDR3 gives the full variable domain: KAGVTQTPRYLIKTRGQQVTLSCSPISGHRSVSWYQQTPGQGLQFLFEYFSETQRNKGNFPGRFSGRQFSNSRSEMNVSTLELGDSALYLCASSLGRRGRDDNEQFFGPGTRLTVL.